The 17 T cell receptor beta chains in this list originate from one sample, sequenced in a study of cytomegalovirus exposure and HLA in healthy donors. This table comes from immunoSEQ multiplex PCR, and its TCRdb copy is limited to in-frame clones, with some not included. The profile shows 150,000 or so clones, around 87% of them singletons. Material for sequencing was PBMCs. The receptors were gathered from a woman under 40 in good health and CMV-seronegative.

The rearrangement links TRBV14 to TRBJ2-7; TRBD2 matches 7 bases. CDR1 is SGHDN and CDR2 is FVKESK in the germline V gene. The trim removed 4 bases at V and 2 bases at J, leaving 5 bases unmatched. CDR3 length equals 14 residues. The CDR3 here is CASSPRGGTYEQYF. The CDR3 nucleotides are TGTGCCAGCAGCCCTCGCGGGGGTACCTACGAGCAGTACTTC.

This chain joins TRBV27 and TRBJ2-2; 8 bases fit TRBD1. CDR1 and CDR2 from the germline V gene are MNHEY and SMNVEV (reference sequence). The CDR3 covers 15 residues. V dropped 6 bases and J dropped 7; count of bases not matched to a gene: 10. In nucleotides, the CDR3 is TGTGCCAGCAGCACGAGGACAGGGATCTTCGGGGAGCTGTTTTTT. Protein product: CASSTRTGIFGELFF.

The chain combines TRBV12-5 with TRBJ2-5; 11 nucleotides align to TRBD2. CDR3 length equals 17 residues. Looked up from germline, CDR1 is LGHNT and CDR2 is FRNRAP. Losses at the gene ends were 1 base for V and 5 bases for J; bases not matched to a gene: 9. In DNA, the CDR3 is TGTGCTAGTGGTTTGGGGAATAGCGGGGGGGCCGTGGAGACCCAGTACTTC. Its protein is CASGLGNSGGAVETQYF.

The chain employs TRBV6-1 and TRBJ1-2; 8 nucleotides align to TRBD1. Germline assignment: CDR1 MNHNS and CDR2 SASEGT. The V segment lost 8 bases and the J segment 4 bases; nucleotides outside the gene matches: 12. This CDR3 comprises 15 residues. This chain's CDR3 is CASGQDRVGGYGYTF. The CDR3 DNA sequence: TGTGCCAGCGGGCAGGACAGGGTGGGAGGCTATGGCTACACCTTC.

The chain has TRBV19 and TRBJ1-1, with no clear D. The CDR3 loop spans 11 amino acids. The V gene's germline CDR1 is LNHDA and CDR2 SQIVND (reference sequence). V lost 5 bases and J lost 4, with 5 bases in between. This chain's CDR3 is CASSVGTEAFF. The CDR3 DNA reads as TGTGCCAGTAGTGTCGGCACTGAAGCTTTCTTT.

This clone occurred once. The rearrangement links TRBV6-5 to TRBJ1-1, with D unclear. The germline V gene encodes CDR1 MNHEY and CDR2 SVGAGI. CDR3 length: 13 amino acids. V shed 0 bases and J shed 5 bases, with 7 bases lying between them. This chain's CDR3 is CASSYSTGTEAFF. The CDR3 nucleotides read TGTGCCAGCAGTTACTCGACGGGGACTGAAGCTTTCTTT.

The genes are TRBV13 and TRBJ1-2, with TRBD1 matching over 8 bases. Trimming removed 4 bases from V and 6 bases from J; junction bases left unmatched: 10. The CDR3 is 15 amino acids. Looked up from germline, CDR1 is PRHDT and CDR2 is FYEKMQ (reference sequence). The CDR3 spells CASSSGQEDWHGYTF. The CDR3, as DNA: TGTGCCAGCAGCTCGGGACAGGAGGATTGGCATGGCTACACCTTC.

The chain links TRBV30 to TRBJ1-2; 9 positions match TRBD1. The CDR3 covers 11 residues. V was pared by 8 bases and J by 8 bases, with 6 bases of the junction left unmatched. The V gene's germline CDR1 is GTSNPN and CDR2 SVGIG (reference sequence). CDR3: CARTTGGGYTF. The CDR3 nucleotides read TGTGCCCGAACCACAGGGGGCGGCTACACCTTC.

This chain connects TRBV27 to TRBJ1-5, with D tentatively TRBD1 (6 bases). Germline values: CDR1 MNHEY, CDR2 SMNVEV (reference sequence). Trimming left V 4 bases short and J 7 bases short, with 8 bases between. CDR3 length equals 12 residues. CDR3 in DNA: TGTGCCAGCAGTTCAGGGGTCCAGCCCCAGCATTTT. Its translation: CASSSGVQPQHF.

The V and J genes are TRBV5-6 and TRBJ2-7, with TRBD1 matching 10 bases. The CDR3 is 15 amino acids. Germline V gene lookup returns CDR1 SGHDT and CDR2 YYEEEE. Trimming at V came to 0 bases and at J to 3 bases, leaving 3 bases not matched to a gene. Here the CDR3 reads CASSLGGQGGYEQYF. The CDR3 DNA reads TGTGCCAGCAGCTTGGGAGGACAGGGGGGCTACGAGCAGTACTTC.

This chain connects TRBV19 to TRBJ2-3; 14 bases align to TRBD2. With V trimmed by 3 bases and J by 1 base, 0 bases remained unmatched. The germline gives CDR1 LNHDA, CDR2 SQIVND (reference sequence). The CDR3 contains 16 residues. The CDR3: CASSMGLAGGTDTQYF. CDR3 in DNA: TGTGCCAGTAGTATGGGACTAGCGGGGGGCACAGATACGCAGTATTTT. Using reference TRBV19 and TRBJ2-3 for the parts outside the CDR3, the full variable domain is DGGITQSPKYLFRKEGQNVTLSCEQNLNHDAMYWYRQDPGQGLRLIYYSQIVNDFQKGDIAEGYSVSREKKESFPLTVTSAQKNPTAFYLCASSMGLAGGTDTQYFGPGTRLTVL.

The J gene is TRBJ1-3, the V gene TRBV6-1; D is possibly TRBD1 (6 bases). The CDR3 spans 16 residues. Germline CDR1 MNHNS, CDR2 SASEGT. V lost 3 bases, J lost 8 bases, and 20 bases lay in between. The CDR3, as DNA: TGTGCCAGCAGTGAGATGGCAGGGGTAATGGGAGACACCATATATTTT. Translation gives CASSEMAGVMGDTIYF.

The CDR3 sequence is CASSYRDRGYNEQFF. CDR3 nucleotide sequence: TGTGCCAGCAGCTATCGGGACAGGGGCTACAATGAGCAGTTCTTC. The chain carries TRBV5-4 and TRBJ2-1; 10 bases map to TRBD1. This CDR3 has 15 residues. Trimming removed 3 bases from V and 3 bases from J; junction bases left unmatched: 3. In germline, CDR1 is SGHNT, CDR2 YYREEE (reference sequence).

V and J are TRBV19 and TRBJ1-1, with D possibly being TRBD1 (5 bases). Germline lookup yields CDR1 LNHDA and CDR2 SQIVND (reference sequence). This CDR3 comprises 16 residues. V gave up 5 bases and J gave up 1 base, with 17 bases separating them. CDR3 sequence (DNA): TGTGCCAGTAGTTTGAGGTATAGGGGCGGGAACACTGAAGCTTTCTTT. This gives the protein CASSLRYRGGNTEAFF.

This clone was observed a single time. The chain couples TRBV6-5 to TRBJ2-5; TRBD2 aligns across 8 bases. The CDR3 is 15 residues long. J gave up 5 bases and V 0 bases, and 5 bases lay outside the gene matches. Germline assignment: CDR1 MNHEY and CDR2 SVGAGI. CDR3 nucleotide sequence: TGTGCCAGCAGTTACTCGTGGCGGGGGGCGGAGACCCAGTACTTC. This encodes CASSYSWRGAETQYF.

The chain employs TRBV11-2 and TRBJ2-2, with 7 bases lining up with TRBD1. This CDR3 has 15 residues. From germline, CDR1 is SGHAT and CDR2 FQNNGV. The V segment lost 5 bases and the J segment 5 bases; nucleotides outside the gene matches: 8. This chain's CDR3 is CASSAYRGETGELFF. The CDR3, as DNA: TGTGCCAGCAGCGCTTACAGGGGTGAGACCGGGGAGCTGTTTTTT.

The chain links TRBV2 to TRBJ2-3; the match to TRBD2 covers 10 bases. The ends lost 3 bases at V and 3 bases at J; junction bases unmatched: 3. Germline V gene data show CDR1 as SNHLY and CDR2 as FYNNEI. The CDR3 is 15 residues long. CDR3 region: CASSDLAGETDTQYF. The CDR3 DNA reads TGTGCCAGCAGTGATCTAGCGGGGGAGACAGATACGCAGTATTTT.